The 13 T cell receptor beta chains below were found in one sample sequenced in a study of CD8 T cells in ankylosing spondylitis. TCRdb redid the calling of the 5' RACE reads with MiXCR, one entry per CDR3 protein. The sample comprises around 330,000 distinct CDR3 sequences, roughly 10% of which are singletons, and roughly 9.2% rests with the top ten. The source material was blood, either unsorted or a sorted T cell fraction (not recorded which). The receptor source for this set is a female donor with ankylosing spondylitis or in good health (not recorded which).

This clonotype appeared a few times. This chain links TRBV21-1 with TRBJ2-3; the table's D call of TRBD2 was not tested on the DNA. TRBV21-1 is a known pseudogene. The CDR3 consists of 17 residues. Written as DNA, the CDR3 is TGTGCCAGCAGCGCCCCCGGGACTAGCGGGCCCACAGATACGCAGTATTTT. It codes for CASSAPGTSGPTDTQYF.

In this sample, this clonotype turned up many times. The rearrangement joins TRBV11-2 to TRBJ2-2; 12 bases are a match to TRBD2. This CDR3 is built from 18 residues. Trimming removed 6 bases from V and 7 bases from J; junction bases left unmatched: 15. Germline V CDR1 and CDR2: SGHAT, FQNNGV. DNA for the CDR3: TGTGCCAGCAGTTTAAGGGGCGGACTAGCGGGGTTTCACGGGGAGCTGTTTTTT. Translated, it gives CASSLRGGLAGFHGELFF.

Only a few counts were recorded for this clonotype. The J gene is TRBJ1-1, the V gene TRBV6-1; D is unresolved. Trimming took off 8 bases at V and 0 bases at J, with 22 bases between the two ends. Germline V gene sequence: CDR1 MNHNS, CDR2 SASEGT. This CDR3 contains 17 residues. Written as DNA, the CDR3 is TGTGCCAGCTCGGTGGGCTGGACCGGCAGAATGAACACTGAAGCTTTCTTT. Its protein product is CASSVGWTGRMNTEAFF.

In its sample, this clonotype was seen a few times. The CDR3 loop reads CASSDEASGNYEQYF. The CDR3 nucleotides read TGTGCCAGCAGTGACGAGGCTAGCGGTAACTACGAGCAGTACTTC. V gene TRBV6-1 combines with J gene TRBJ2-7, with 7 bases aligning to TRBD2. This CDR3 has 15 amino acids. Germline CDR1 reads MNHNS; CDR2 reads SASEGT. The J segment lost 3 bases and the V segment lost 3 bases, leaving 8 bases of the junction unmatched.

The table lists this clonotype with a few counts. The V and J genes are TRBV7-8 and TRBJ2-3; possibly TRBD2 for D (7 bases). Trimming took 5 bases from V and 4 from J, leaving 19 bases between them. The germline V gene encodes CDR1 SGHVS and CDR2 FQNEAQ. The CDR3 length is 16 residues. This chain's CDR3 is CASSITGGPGADTQYF. CDR3 DNA: TGTGCCAGCAGCATTACCGGGGGGCCTGGTGCAGATACGCAGTATTTT.

This clonotype appeared many times. The chain joins TRBV4-2 to TRBJ2-2, with 7 bases lining up with TRBD1. Germline CDR1 reads LGHNA; CDR2 reads YNFKEQ. J was trimmed by 2 bases and V by 5 bases; bases with no gene match: 14. The length of the CDR3 is 18 residues. The CDR3 DNA reads TGTGCCAGCAGCTCAAGGCTAGGGGGACAGAGAAACACCGGGGAGCTGTTTTTT. It codes for CASSSRLGGQRNTGELFF.

In its sample, this clonotype was seen many times. This chain connects TRBV5-1 to TRBJ2-1; 11 nucleotides match TRBD2. Trimming removed 9 bases from V and 5 bases from J; junction bases left unmatched: 10. Germline V CDR1 and CDR2: SGHRS, YFSETQ. The CDR3 totals 15 residues. Here the CDR3 reads CATTELGLADNEQFF. CDR3 coding DNA: TGCGCCACCACCGAGTTGGGACTAGCGGACAATGAGCAGTTCTTC.

This chain joins TRBV10-3 and TRBJ1-5; D gene uncertain. Looked up from germline, CDR1 is ENHRY and CDR2 is SYGVKD. V lost 3 bases, J lost 4 bases, and 4 bases lay in between. This CDR3 has 12 amino acids. The CDR3 spells CAISDGNQPQHF. The CDR3 coding sequence is TGTGCCATCAGTGATGGAAATCAGCCCCAGCATTTT.

The sample holds many counts of this clonotype. V usage is TRBV20-1 and J usage is TRBJ1-5, with D perhaps matching TRBD1 (5 bases). Germline assignment: CDR1 DFQATT and CDR2 SNEGSKA (reference sequence). The CDR3 is made up of 13 amino acids. The V end was cut by 3 bases, the J end by 7 bases, with 13 bases between. The CDR3 sequence: CSASEHDSQPQHF. The DNA of the CDR3 is TGCAGTGCTAGTGAGCATGACAGCCAGCCCCAGCATTTT.

This clonotype was detected many times. The chain recombines TRBV5-1 with TRBJ2-3; TRBD1 matches at 8 bases. Per the germline V gene, CDR1 is SGHRS and CDR2 is YFSETQ. Germline trimming cut 5 bases from V and 3 bases from J; bases unmatched to any gene: 5. This CDR3 comprises 14 residues. The DNA for the CDR3 is TGCGCCAGCAGACCCGGACAGGGAACAGATACGCAGTATTTT. As protein: CASRPGQGTDTQYF.

The table lists this clonotype with many counts. The rearrangement joins TRBV29-1 to TRBJ2-3; either TRBD1 or TRBD2 may supply D (7 bases each). Trimming removed 4 bases at V and 5 bases at J, with 13 bases between. Germline values: CDR1 SQVTM, CDR2 ANQGSEA. CDR3 length equals 13 residues. CDR3 sequence (DNA): TGCAGCGTTGTCCCAGGGGGGGAAGATACGCAGTATTTT. This codes for CSVVPGGEDTQYF.

This clonotype was counted many times. The V and J genes are TRBV7-2 and TRBJ1-5; D is unclear. CDR1 is SGHTA and CDR2 is FQGNSA in the germline V gene. V lost 5 bases, J lost 2 bases, and 10 bases lay in between. CDR3 length equals 14 residues. In DNA form, the CDR3 reads TGTGCCAGCAGCCAGCCGGTGGGCAATCAGCCCCAGCATTTT. Translated, it gives CASSQPVGNQPQHF.

The chain uses TRBV7-2 and TRBJ2-5; tentatively, D is TRBD1 (6 bases). V lost 5 bases, J lost 4 bases, and 14 bases lay in between. The CDR3 length is 14 residues. Per germline, CDR1 SGHTA and CDR2 FQGNSA. CDR3 in amino acids: CASSNLQGRETQYF. DNA of the CDR3: TGTGCCAGCAGCAACCTACAGGGTAGAGAGACCCAGTACTTC.